This TCR beta chain emerged from a study of blood T cells in healthy people across ages. Study summary: There was about one barcoded beta molecule captured by template switching per two T cells. Overall study results and limits: Unsorted PBMCs prevented conclusive naive versus antigen-experienced comparison.

V was shortened by 2 bases and J by 6 bases, with 15 bases between the two germline ends. The germline V gene has CDR1 MDHEN and CDR2 SYDVKM. The CDR3 is 15 residues long. Each of the donors had approximately 10 milliliters of peripheral blood drawn into EDTA-treated Vacutainer tubes. Of note for this clonotype: Its antigen is unidentified.

Sample-barcoded 5' priming and a J-beta primer mix drove a second PCR of roughly 6 to 12 cycles. Each sample yielded at least 2.5 million CDR3-containing paired-end reads. TCRdb reprocessed the 5' RACE reads with MiXCR, giving one entry per CDR3 protein. The profile shows 600,000 to 900,000 distinct CDR3 sequences, roughly 26% of them singletons. These data also formed part of another study, on T cells of mothers and their children.

This sequence joins TRBV28 and TRBJ2-3; no reliable D call. Sequenced sample: blood. This receptor was identified in a boy aged 5 to 17 in good health. CDR3 in amino acids: CASSLPERRWDTQYF. The CDR3 DNA reads as TGTGCCAGCAGTTTACCCGAGCGCCGGTGGGATACGCAGTATTTT.